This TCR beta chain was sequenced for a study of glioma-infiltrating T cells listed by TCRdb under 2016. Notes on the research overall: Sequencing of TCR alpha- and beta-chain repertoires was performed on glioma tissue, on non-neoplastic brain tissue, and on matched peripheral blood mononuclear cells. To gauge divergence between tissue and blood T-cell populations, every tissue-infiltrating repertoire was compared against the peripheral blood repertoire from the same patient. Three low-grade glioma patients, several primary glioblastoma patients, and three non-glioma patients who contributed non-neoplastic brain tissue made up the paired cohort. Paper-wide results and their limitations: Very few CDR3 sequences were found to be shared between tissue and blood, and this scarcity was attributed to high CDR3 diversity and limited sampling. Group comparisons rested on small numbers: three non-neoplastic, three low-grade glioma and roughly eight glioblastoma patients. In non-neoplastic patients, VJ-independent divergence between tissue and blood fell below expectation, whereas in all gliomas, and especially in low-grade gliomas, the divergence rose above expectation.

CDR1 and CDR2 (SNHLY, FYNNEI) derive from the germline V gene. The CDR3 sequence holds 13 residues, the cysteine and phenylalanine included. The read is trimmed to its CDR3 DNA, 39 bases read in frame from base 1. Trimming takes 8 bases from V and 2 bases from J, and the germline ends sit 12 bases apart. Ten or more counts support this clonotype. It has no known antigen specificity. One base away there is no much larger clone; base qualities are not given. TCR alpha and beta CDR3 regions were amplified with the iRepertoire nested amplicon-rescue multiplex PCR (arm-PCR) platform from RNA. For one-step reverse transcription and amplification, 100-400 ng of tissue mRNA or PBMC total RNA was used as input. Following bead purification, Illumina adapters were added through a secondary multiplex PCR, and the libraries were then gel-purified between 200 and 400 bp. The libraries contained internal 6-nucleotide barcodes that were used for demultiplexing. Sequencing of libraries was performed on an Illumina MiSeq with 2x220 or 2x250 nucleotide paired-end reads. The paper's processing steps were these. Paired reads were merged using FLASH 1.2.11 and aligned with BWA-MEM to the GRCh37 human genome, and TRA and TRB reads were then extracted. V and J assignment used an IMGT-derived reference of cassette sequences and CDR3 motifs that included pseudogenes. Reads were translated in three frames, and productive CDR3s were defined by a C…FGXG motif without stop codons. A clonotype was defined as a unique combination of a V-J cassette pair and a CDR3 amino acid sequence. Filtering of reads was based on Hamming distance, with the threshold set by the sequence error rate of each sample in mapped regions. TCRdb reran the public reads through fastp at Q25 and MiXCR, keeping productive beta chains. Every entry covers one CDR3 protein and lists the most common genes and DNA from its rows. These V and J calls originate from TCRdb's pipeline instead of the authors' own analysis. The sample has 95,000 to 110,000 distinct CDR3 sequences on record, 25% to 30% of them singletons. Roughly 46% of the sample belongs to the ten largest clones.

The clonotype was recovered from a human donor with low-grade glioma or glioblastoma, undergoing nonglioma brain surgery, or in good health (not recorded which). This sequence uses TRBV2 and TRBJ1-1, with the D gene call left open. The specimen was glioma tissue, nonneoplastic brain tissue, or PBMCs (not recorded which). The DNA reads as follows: TGTGCCAGCCCTGCAGGAGTCAACACTGAAGCTTTCTTT. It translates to CASPAGVNTEAFF.